One sample yielded the 24 T cell receptor beta chains listed below, sequenced in a study of T cells in Graves' hyperthyroidism and ophthalmopathy. TCR beta CDR3 regions were amplified from RNA. Researchers ran a first-round RT-PCR on the TCR CDR3 using the HTBI primer set. TCRdb independently ran MiXCR on the multiplex PCR reads; one entry per CDR3 protein. The sample has hundreds of thousands of distinct CDR3 sequences, about 16% seen once; the top ten hold around 4%. The specimen was blood. The receptors derive from a woman aged 30 to 39 with Graves' hyperthyroidism.

The rearrangement links TRBV4-1 to TRBJ1-1, with D possibly being TRBD1 (6 bases). Looked up from germline, CDR1 is MGHRA and CDR2 is YSYEKL. The CDR3 runs 14 residues. The ends were cut back, 7 bases at V and 7 bases at J, with 19 bases in the middle. In DNA form, the CDR3 reads TGCGCCAGCATCCTAGGCCCGGGGGCCGTTGAAGCTTTCTTT. Encoded protein: CASILGPGAVEAFF.

This clonotype was seen a handful of times. This chain connects TRBV27 to TRBJ2-7; D remains ambiguous. The CDR3 is made up of 14 amino acids. V was trimmed by 10 bases and J by 2 bases, leaving 18 bases between them. Germline V gene sequence: CDR1 MNHEY, CDR2 SMNVEV (reference sequence). This CDR3 is CATTPNYPPYEQYF. The CDR3 DNA reads TGTGCCACCACTCCGAACTATCCCCCCTACGAGCAGTACTTC.

The rearrangement joins TRBV19 to TRBJ1-2, with TRBD1 matching over 7 bases. This CDR3 comprises 15 residues. Germline V gene sequence: CDR1 LNHDA, CDR2 SQIVND (reference sequence). Trimming took 6 bases from V and 7 from J; bases not matched to a gene: 14. For the CDR3, the DNA is TGTGCCAGTAGCGATTACAGGGGACCCTCAGGTGGCTACACCTTC. It yields the protein CASSDYRGPSGGYTF.

This clonotype was detected a few times. CDR3 DNA: TGCGCCAGCCTTGACAGCCATCCGAACCAGCCCCAGCATTTT. This translates into CASLDSHPNQPQHF. The V gene is TRBV10-2, the J gene TRBJ1-5, with D perhaps TRBD1 (5 bases). CDR1 and CDR2 (germline): WSHSY, SAAADI. V was cut by 8 bases and J by 7 bases, with 18 bases left in between. The CDR3 runs 14 residues.

In nucleotides, the CDR3 is TGTGCCAGTAGGGCAGGGGATTGGAGCAATCAGCCCCAGCATTTT. It translates to CASRAGDWSNQPQHF. The chain joins TRBV19 to TRBJ1-5; a possible D gene is TRBD1 (6 bases). V was clipped by 6 bases and J by 1 base, with 13 bases between them. This CDR3 is 15 amino acids long. In germline, CDR1 is LNHDA, CDR2 SQIVND (reference sequence).

The V and J genes are TRBV7-2 and TRBJ2-7; D uncertain. The CDR3 loop spans 15 amino acids. The V gene's germline CDR1 is SGHTA and CDR2 FQGNSA. Trimming shortened V by 5 bases and J by 3 bases, and 17 bases separated the two germline ends. Here the CDR3 reads CASSAYYLPNYEQYF. Written as DNA, the CDR3 is TGTGCCAGCAGCGCATACTACCTGCCTAACTACGAGCAGTACTTC.

The chain links TRBV6-2 or TRBV6-3 to TRBJ2-5; D unclear. Trimming pared 3 bases from V and 4 bases from J, leaving 18 bases between. This CDR3 region has 16 residues. Germline V gene data show CDR1 as MNHEY and CDR2 as SVGEGT. Here the CDR3 DNA reads TGTGCCAGCAGTTATGGCCCCGGATCCAACCTAGAGACCCAGTACTTC. Translated: CASSYGPGSNLETQYF.

This clonotype has a handful of counts. The rearrangement joins TRBV12-3 or TRBV12-4 to TRBJ2-7, with D possibly being TRBD1 (5 bases). The V gene lost 2 bases and the J gene lost 0 bases, with 14 bases spanning the gap. The CDR3 spans 16 residues. CDR3 coding DNA: TGTGCCAGCAGTTTAAGGGGTCGGGTAGTCTCCTACGAGCAGTACTTC. As protein: CASSLRGRVVSYEQYF.

The rearrangement uses TRBV5-4 and TRBJ2-2; D assignment may be TRBD1 or TRBD2 (6 bases each). Trimming removed 5 bases at V and 3 bases at J, with 14 bases between. The germline CDR1 and CDR2 sequences are SGHNT and YYREEE (reference sequence). This CDR3 contains 15 residues. CDR3: CASRLGGRDTGELFF. CDR3 DNA sequence: TGTGCCAGCAGACTCGGGGGCAGGGACACCGGGGAGCTGTTTTTT.

This chain uses TRBV20-1 with TRBJ2-4; D is perhaps TRBD1 or TRBD2 (5 bases each). The V end lost 3 bases, the J end lost 7 bases, and 7 bases lay between the germline ends. The CDR3 extends over 11 amino acids. Germline CDR1 and CDR2: DFQATT and SNEGSKA (reference sequence). Here the CDR3 DNA reads TGCAGTGCTAGTGGGACGAACATTCAGTACTTC. It yields the protein CSASGTNIQYF.

In DNA form, the CDR3 reads TGTGCCAGCAGTGAAGGCAGGCTAGCGGATTACAATGAGCAGTTCTTC. Protein sequence: CASSEGRLADYNEQFF. The rearrangement uses TRBV25-1 and TRBJ2-1; 7 nucleotides align to TRBD2. Unmatched junction bases numbered 8, after V lost 2 bases and J lost 4 bases. The germline CDR1 and CDR2 sequences are MGHDK and SYGVNS. The CDR3 covers 16 residues.

This clonotype was counted at least ten times. This sequence joins TRBV7-2 and TRBJ2-2, with D unclear. The length of the CDR3 is 12 residues. Germline CDR1 SGHTA, CDR2 FQGNSA. The CDR3 here is CAEGMNTGELFF. CDR3 in DNA: TGTGCTGAAGGGATGAACACCGGGGAGCTGTTTTTT.

This clonotype has just a few counts. The chain combines TRBV6-1 with TRBJ2-6; D may match TRBD1 or TRBD2 (5 bases each). V dropped 8 bases and J dropped 4 bases, with 6 bases sitting between them. This CDR3 comprises 12 residues. Germline CDR1 MNHNS, CDR2 SASEGT. This CDR3 is CASGTGANVLTF. Here the CDR3 DNA reads TGTGCCAGCGGGACCGGGGCCAACGTCCTGACTTTC.

This clonotype was counted ten times or more. V gene TRBV7-2 combines with J gene TRBJ2-1, with 12 bases identical to TRBD2. CDR1 and CDR2 from the germline V gene are SGHTA and FQGNSA. The CDR3 covers 16 residues. The V gene end was trimmed by 4 bases and the J gene end by 7 bases; junction bases not matched to a gene: 8. CDR3 sequence: CASSSRPGLAGNEQFF. Written as DNA, the CDR3 is TGTGCCAGCAGCTCACGGCCGGGACTAGCGGGTAATGAGCAGTTCTTC.

This clonotype was counted ten times or more. The gene calls are TRBV6-2 or TRBV6-3 and TRBJ2-7, with 10 bases lining up with TRBD1. The CDR3 extends over 15 amino acids. The junction had 8 bases not matched to a gene; V was cut back by 6 bases and J by 3 bases. The germline gives CDR1 MNHEY, CDR2 SVGEGT. This CDR3 reads CASSPKRTGGYEQYF. In nucleotides, the CDR3 is TGTGCCAGCAGCCCAAAACGGACAGGGGGCTACGAGCAGTACTTC.

This clonotype was detected ten times or more. The chain joins TRBV28 to TRBJ1-2; no clear D. V dropped 2 bases and J dropped 3 bases, with 13 bases sitting between them. This CDR3 region has 15 residues. Germline V lookup: CDR1 MDHEN, CDR2 SYDVKM. This chain's CDR3 is CASSLTAAGDYGYTF. The CDR3 DNA reads TGTGCCAGCAGTTTAACGGCGGCTGGCGACTATGGCTACACCTTC.

This clonotype was seen at least ten times. This rearrangement joins TRBV12-3 or TRBV12-4 to TRBJ2-5; 10 nucleotides line up with TRBD1. The CDR3 is 13 amino acids. J was trimmed by 9 bases and V by 4 bases; bases with no gene match: 5. The CDR3 DNA sequence: TGTGCCAGCAGTTCCGGGACAGGGGATTCCCAGTACTTC. This codes for CASSSGTGDSQYF.

V is TRBV15 and J is TRBJ2-7; D is uncertain. Germline V gives CDR1 LNHNV, CDR2 YYDKDF (reference sequence). The CDR3 is 16 residues long. The ends were cut back, 2 bases at V and 1 base at J, with 15 bases in the middle. CDR3 sequence (DNA): TGTGCCACCAGCAGACGCCGGCAGTTTAGGTCCTACGAGCAGTACTTC. As protein: CATSRRRQFRSYEQYF.

This clonotype has a count of ten or more. The V gene is TRBV6-1, the J gene TRBJ2-7; D remains unclear. Trimming removed 5 bases from V and 2 bases from J, with 10 bases in between. The CDR3 has 13 amino acids. CDR1 MNHNS and CDR2 SASEGT come from the germline V gene. CDR3: CASSIDRAYEQYF. The CDR3 nucleotides read TGTGCCAGCAGTATTGACCGAGCCTACGAGCAGTACTTC.

In its sample, this clonotype was seen a few times. V is TRBV5-8 and J is TRBJ2-7, with TRBD1 identical over 9 bases. Trimming at V came to 4 bases and at J to 1 base, leaving 9 bases not matched to a gene. This CDR3 has 16 amino acids. CDR1 is SGHTS, CDR2 YDEGEE, per germline. The CDR3 DNA reads as TGTGCCAGCAGCCTTCGGGGACAGGGTTTTTCCTACGAGCAGTACTTC. Translated, it gives CASSLRGQGFSYEQYF.

Notes on this clonotype: A much larger clone lies one base from this, so it may be a read error. The chain links TRBV12-3 or TRBV12-4 to TRBJ2-1; maybe TRBD2 (7 bases). The CDR3 spans 18 residues. Trimming took 5 bases from V and 3 from J, leaving 23 bases between them. CDR3 DNA sequence: TGTGCCAGCAGTCCCTCTGGGGGGGGCAAGTCGGGCTACAATGAGCAGTTCTTC. Translating it yields CASSPSGGGKSGYNEQFF.

This clonotype was found many times. Written as DNA, the CDR3 is TGCAGTGCTAGTGGACAGATTTTGGGTTTGGGTTACGAGCAGTACTTC. This gives the protein CSASGQILGLGYEQYF. This chain uses TRBV20-1 with TRBJ2-7; tentative D call: TRBD1 (6 bases). CDR3 length: 16 residues. Trimming took off 3 bases at V and 4 bases at J, with 22 bases between the two ends. Per germline, CDR1 DFQATT and CDR2 SNEGSKA (reference sequence).

Many counts were recorded for this clonotype. The rearrangement links TRBV24-1 to TRBJ2-1; TRBD1 or TRBD2 may be the D gene (6 bases each). Trimming cost V 4 bases and J 4 bases, with 13 bases left between them. This CDR3 region has 15 residues. Germline V gene data show CDR1 as KGHDR and CDR2 as SFDVKD. The CDR3 nucleotides read TGTGCCACCAGTGACGGGTCGGGGGCTTACAATGAGCAGTTCTTC. Amino acids: CATSDGSGAYNEQFF.

The chain combines TRBV24-1 with TRBJ2-1; 9 bases agree with TRBD2. V shed 5 bases and J 4 bases; nucleotides not matched to a gene: 8. The CDR3 contains 16 residues. CDR1 KGHDR and CDR2 SFDVKD come from the germline V gene. Here the CDR3 reads CATSGGSGRVYNEQFF. CDR3 bases: TGTGCCACCAGTGGGGGTAGCGGGAGAGTTTACAATGAGCAGTTCTTC.